This T cell receptor (beta chain) is drawn from a study of blood T cell repertoires in COVID-19. Study processing details: Amplification with reference gene primers provided the estimates of nucleated cell counts. TCRdb keeps only in-frame clones here, not all; method: immunoSEQ multiplex PCR. D and trimming come from the DNA, and the V and J calls and clone size come from that table. The profile shows approximately 230,000 clones, about 90% of them singletons. Per the germline V gene, CDR1 is MRHNA and CDR2 is SNTAGT. J was trimmed by 5 bases and V by 5 bases; bases with no gene match: 5. The CDR3 totals 13 residues.

The receptor was isolated from a man between 18 and 35 years old with active or convalescent COVID-19. The gene calls are TRBV6-4 and TRBJ1-1, with 7 positions matching TRBD1. Input material: peripheral blood. CDR3 residues: CASSQGVRTEAFF. CDR3 nucleotide sequence: TGTGCCAGCAGTCAGGGGGTACGGACTGAAGCTTTCTTT.